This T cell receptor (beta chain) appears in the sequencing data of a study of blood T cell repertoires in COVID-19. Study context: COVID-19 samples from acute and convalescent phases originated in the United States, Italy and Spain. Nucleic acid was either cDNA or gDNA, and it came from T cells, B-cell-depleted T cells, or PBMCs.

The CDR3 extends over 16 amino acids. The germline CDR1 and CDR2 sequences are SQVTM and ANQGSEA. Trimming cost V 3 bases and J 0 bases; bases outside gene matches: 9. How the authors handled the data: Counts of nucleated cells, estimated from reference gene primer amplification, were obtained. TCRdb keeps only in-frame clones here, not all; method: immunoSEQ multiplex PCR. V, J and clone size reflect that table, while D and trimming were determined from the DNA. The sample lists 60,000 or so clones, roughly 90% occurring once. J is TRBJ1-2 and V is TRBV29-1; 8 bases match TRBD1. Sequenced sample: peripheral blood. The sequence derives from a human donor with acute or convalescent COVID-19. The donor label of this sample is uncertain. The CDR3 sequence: CSVDAPGQGANYGYTF. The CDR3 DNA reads TGCAGCGTTGACGCCCCCGGACAGGGAGCTAACTATGGCTACACCTTC. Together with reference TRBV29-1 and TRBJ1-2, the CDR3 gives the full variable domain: SAVISQKPSRDICQRGTSLTIQCQVDSQVTMMFWYRQQPGQSLTLIATANQGSEATYESGFVIDKFPISRPNLTFSTLTVSNMSPEDSSIYLCSVDAPGQGANYGYTFGSGTRLTVV.